One and the same sample provided the 19 T cell receptor beta chains below, sequenced in a study of cytomegalovirus exposure and HLA in healthy donors. The PCR used 60 Vbeta and 13 Jbeta primers. TCRdb's copy holds only in-frame clones and misses some; the assay was immunoSEQ multiplex PCR. Among some 92,000 clones listed, under 85% were seen once. Sample: PBMCs. The receptors were gathered from a man between 18 and 29 years old in good health and CMV-seropositive.

V and J are TRBV29-1 and TRBJ2-6; 9 bases match TRBD1. The CDR3 spans 15 residues. Germline V gene lookup returns CDR1 SQVTM and CDR2 ANQGSEA. V was clipped by 5 bases and J by 4 bases; unmatched bases: 6. The CDR3 loop is CSVPGTGTGANVLTF. The CDR3 nucleotides are TGCAGCGTTCCCGGGACAGGGACAGGGGCCAACGTCCTGACTTTC.

The V call is TRBV6-6, the J call TRBJ2-1; D may be TRBD1 (5 bases). The ends were cut back, 0 bases at V and 3 bases at J, with 6 bases in the middle. This CDR3 spans 14 amino acids. Germline loops: CDR1 MNHNY, CDR2 SVGAGI (reference sequence). The CDR3 DNA reads TGTGCCAGCAGTTACTCACAGGTCTACAATGAGCAGTTCTTC. It codes for CASSYSQVYNEQFF.

The chain links TRBV7-9 to TRBJ2-7, with 7 bases matching TRBD1. Looked up from germline, CDR1 is SEHNR and CDR2 is FQNEAQ (reference sequence). The CDR3 totals 15 residues. Trimming cost V 6 bases and J 2 bases; bases outside gene matches: 10. The CDR3 bases are TGTGCCAGCAGTACGACCCGGGACAGACCCTACGAGCAGTACTTC. It codes for CASSTTRDRPYEQYF.

This clone was found a few times. The rearrangement joins TRBV5-6 to TRBJ1-3, with a weak D call TRBD1 (6 bases). Germline CDR1 reads SGHDT; CDR2 reads YYEEEE. Between the trimmed V and J ends, which lost 1 base and 2 bases, there was a span of 13 bases. The CDR3 is 16 amino acids. CDR3 region: CASSLFGQTAGNTIYF. The CDR3 nucleotides are TGTGCCAGCAGCTTGTTTGGACAGACGGCTGGAAACACCATATATTTT.

The rearrangement joins TRBV2 to TRBJ1-2; unclear D gene. Germline V gives CDR1 SNHLY, CDR2 FYNNEI. There are 12 residues in the CDR3. V lost 6 bases and J 6 bases, leaving 11 bases between the germline ends. The CDR3: CASSVAGNGYTF. As DNA, the CDR3 is TGTGCCAGCAGCGTGGCGGGGAATGGCTACACCTTC. Together with reference TRBV2 and TRBJ1-2, the CDR3 gives the full variable domain: EPEVTQTPSHQVTQMGQEVILRCVPISNHLYFYWYRQILGQKVEFLVSFYNNEISEKSEIFDDQFSVERPDGSNFTLKIRSTKLEDSAMYFCASSVAGNGYTFGSGTRLTVV.

This clone was counted between two and nine times. Within the sample, other DNA sequences also encode this same CDR3. The V and J genes are TRBV5-1 and TRBJ2-7; 10 bases match TRBD2. The V gene's germline CDR1 is SGHRS and CDR2 YFSETQ. Trimming took 3 bases from V and 3 from J; bases not matched to a gene: 3. This CDR3 has 14 residues. CDR3 nucleotide sequence: TGCGCCAGCAGCTCGAGCGGGGGGGGCTACGAGCAGTACTTC. Translating gives CASSSSGGGYEQYF.

DNA of the CDR3: TGTGCCAGCAGCATCGCCCAGAACTATGGCTACACCTTC. This codes for CASSIAQNYGYTF. J is TRBJ1-2 and V is TRBV7-9, with no clear D. Germline CDR1 reads SEHNR; CDR2 reads FQNEAQ (reference sequence). This CDR3 comprises 13 residues. Deletions cut 5 bases from V and 2 bases from J, with 9 bases between.

The chain links TRBV7-9 to TRBJ1-1; the match to TRBD1 covers 8 bases. Trimming took 4 bases from V and 3 from J; bases not matched to a gene: 7. The germline CDR1 and CDR2 sequences are SEHNR and FQNEAQ (reference sequence). The CDR3 length is 15 residues. CDR3 coding DNA: TGTGCCAGCAGCTCGGGTGGACAGGGCGACACTGAAGCTTTCTTT. It codes for CASSSGGQGDTEAFF.

This clone appeared once. The CDR3 region is CASSVKVEPLGETQYF. The CDR3 DNA reads as TGTGCCAGCAGCGTGAAAGTAGAACCCCTTGGAGAGACCCAGTACTTC. The chain employs TRBV7-9 and TRBJ2-5, with D hard to call. CDR1 is SEHNR and CDR2 is FQNEAQ in the germline V gene (reference sequence). V was pared by 5 bases and J by 4 bases, with 20 bases between. The CDR3 covers 16 residues.

The V gene is TRBV18, the J gene TRBJ2-7; 7 bases map to TRBD2. The CDR3 has 20 residues. CDR1 and CDR2 from the germline V gene are KGHSH and LQKENI. The V segment lost 2 bases and the J segment 0 bases; nucleotides outside the gene matches: 19. The CDR3 region has the DNA TGTGCCAGCTCACCATCCATCCCGGGCCCGGATAGCGGGTTCTCCTACGAGCAGTACTTC. Translated: CASSPSIPGPDSGFSYEQYF. Full variable domain (remainder filled in from reference TRBV18 and TRBJ2-7): NAGVMQNPRHLVRRRGQEARLRCSPMKGHSHVYWYRQLPEEGLKFMVYLQKENIIDESGMPKERFSAEFPKEGPSILRIQQVVRGDSAAYFCASSPSIPGPDSGFSYEQYFGPGTRLTVT.

The CDR3 loop reads CASSLLEGNEQFF. The CDR3 bases are TGTGCCAGCAGTTTATTGGAGGGCAATGAGCAGTTCTTC. V usage is TRBV27 and J usage is TRBJ2-1, with D perhaps TRBD2 (6 bases). The ends were cut back, 1 base at V and 6 bases at J, with 7 bases in the middle. The CDR3 is made up of 13 amino acids. CDR1 is MNHEY and CDR2 is SMNVEV in the germline V gene (reference sequence).

J is TRBJ1-6 and V is TRBV19; D unclear. Trimming took off 6 bases at V and 10 bases at J, with 13 bases between the two ends. Germline V gene lookup returns CDR1 LNHDA and CDR2 SQIVND (reference sequence). The CDR3 extends over 13 amino acids. The CDR3 DNA reads TGTGCCAGTAGCGGATACGGAGGGTCACCCCTCCACTTT. Protein: CASSGYGGSPLHF.

This sequence joins TRBV4-2 and TRBJ2-7; 16 bases are a match to TRBD2. The CDR3 loop spans 19 amino acids. Per germline, CDR1 LGHNA and CDR2 YNFKEQ. V dropped 0 bases and J dropped 3; count of bases not matched to a gene: 8. The CDR3 DNA follows: TGTGCCAGCAGCCAAGATATGGGACTAGCGGGGGGGCTCGTCTACGAGCAGTACTTC. Encoded protein: CASSQDMGLAGGLVYEQYF.

V and J are TRBV5-1 and TRBJ1-1; 7 positions agree with TRBD1. V lost 0 bases to trimming and J lost 1 base; unmatched junction nucleotides: 3. This CDR3 has 15 residues. Germline values: CDR1 SGHRS, CDR2 YFSETQ. DNA of the CDR3: TGCGCCAGCAGCTTGGAGGGACAGACGAACACTGAAGCTTTCTTT. This codes for CASSLEGQTNTEAFF.

The V and J genes are TRBV4-1 and TRBJ2-1; tentatively, D is TRBD2 (6 bases). V dropped 3 bases and J dropped 12 bases, with 12 bases sitting between them. The germline CDR1 and CDR2 sequences are MGHRA and YSYEKL. This CDR3 has 12 amino acids. The DNA for the CDR3 is TGCGCCAGCAGCCAGGTCGGAGCGGGGCAGTTCTTC. It specifies CASSQVGAGQFF.

V and J are TRBV28 and TRBJ1-6, with TRBD1 matching over 8 bases. There are 14 residues in the CDR3. Per germline, CDR1 MDHEN and CDR2 SYDVKM. Germline trimming cut 3 bases from V and 7 bases from J; bases unmatched to any gene: 2. This CDR3 reads CASSFAGGNSPLHF. The DNA for the CDR3 is TGTGCCAGCAGTTTTGCAGGGGGCAATTCACCCCTCCACTTT.

The chain recombines TRBV30 with TRBJ2-1; 7 bases line up with TRBD2. The V and J ends lost 3 bases and 4 bases, in that order; junction bases with no gene match: 15. CDR1 is GTSNPN, CDR2 SVGIG, per germline (reference sequence). The CDR3 is made up of 17 amino acids. CDR3 DNA: TGTGCCTGGAGCCAACTGGGAGGGATCATCTCATACAATGAGCAGTTCTTC. As protein: CAWSQLGGIISYNEQFF.

The chain uses TRBV6-6 and TRBJ2-7, with D uncertain. The CDR3 length is 11 residues. Germline V lookup: CDR1 MNHNY, CDR2 SVGAGI (reference sequence). Trimming took 6 bases from V and 7 from J, leaving 10 bases between them. CDR3 loop: CASSLLEEQYF. CDR3 sequence (DNA): TGTGCCAGCAGCCTCTTGGAGGAGCAGTACTTC.

The chain links TRBV30 to TRBJ1-1; TRBD1 agrees at 9 bases. Germline V gives CDR1 GTSNPN, CDR2 SVGIG (reference sequence). After removal of 4 bases from V and 6 bases from J, the junction contained 15 bases not matched to a gene. There are 16 residues in the CDR3. The CDR3 region is CAWTPSPGTGSPEAFF. The CDR3 DNA follows: TGTGCCTGGACTCCCAGCCCCGGGACAGGGAGTCCTGAAGCTTTCTTT.